This T cell receptor (beta chain) was recorded in a study of CD8 T cells in Susac syndrome. Random hexamers were used to reverse transcribe an amount of roughly 0.5 to 1 ug RNA. TCRdb used MiXCR to reprocess the immunoSEQ multiplex PCR reads, holding one entry per CDR3 protein. Here the sample spans some 99,000 distinct CDR3 sequences, around 94% being singletons. The CDR3 totals 12 residues. Trimming stripped 7 bases from V and 5 bases from J, with 11 bases between. The clonotype originates from a human donor with Susac syndrome. This chain links TRBV12-3 or TRBV12-4 with TRBJ1-2; D not certain. Sequencing was done on a sample of CD4+ T cells from PBMCs. CDR3 protein: CASTKSQYGYTF. In nucleotides, the CDR3 is TGTGCCAGCACCAAGAGTCAGTATGGCTACACCTTC.